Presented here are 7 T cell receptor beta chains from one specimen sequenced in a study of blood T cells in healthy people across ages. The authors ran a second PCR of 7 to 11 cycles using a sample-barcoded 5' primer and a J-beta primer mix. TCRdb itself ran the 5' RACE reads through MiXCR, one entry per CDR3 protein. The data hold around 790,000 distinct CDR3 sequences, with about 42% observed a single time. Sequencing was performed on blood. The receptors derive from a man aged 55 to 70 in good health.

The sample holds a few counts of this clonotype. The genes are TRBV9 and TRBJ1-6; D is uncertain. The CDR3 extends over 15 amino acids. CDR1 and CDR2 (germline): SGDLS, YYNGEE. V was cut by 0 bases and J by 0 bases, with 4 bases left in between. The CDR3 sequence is CASSVDISYNSPLHF. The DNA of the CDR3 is TGTGCCAGCAGCGTAGACATCTCCTATAATTCACCCCTCCACTTT.

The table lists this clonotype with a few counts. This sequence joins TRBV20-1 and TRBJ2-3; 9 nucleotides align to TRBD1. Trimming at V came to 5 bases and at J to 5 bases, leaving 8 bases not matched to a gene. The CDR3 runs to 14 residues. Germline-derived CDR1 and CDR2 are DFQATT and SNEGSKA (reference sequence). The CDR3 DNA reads TGCAGTGCTGTCCGGACAGGGGTCCAAGATACGCAGTATTTT. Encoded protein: CSAVRTGVQDTQYF.

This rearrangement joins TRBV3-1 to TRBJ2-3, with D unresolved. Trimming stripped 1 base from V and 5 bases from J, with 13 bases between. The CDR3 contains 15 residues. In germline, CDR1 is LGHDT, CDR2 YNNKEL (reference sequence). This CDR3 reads CASSQVTSRRDTQYF. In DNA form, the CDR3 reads TGTGCCAGCAGCCAAGTTACATCAAGACGAGATACGCAGTATTTT.

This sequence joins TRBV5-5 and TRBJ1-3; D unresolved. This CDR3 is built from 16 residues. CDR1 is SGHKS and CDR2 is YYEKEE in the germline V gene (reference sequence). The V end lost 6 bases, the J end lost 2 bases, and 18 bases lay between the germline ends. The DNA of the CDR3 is TGTGCCAGCACCCCAAGCGCGGGGATGACTGGAAACACCATATATTTT. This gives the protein CASTPSAGMTGNTIYF.

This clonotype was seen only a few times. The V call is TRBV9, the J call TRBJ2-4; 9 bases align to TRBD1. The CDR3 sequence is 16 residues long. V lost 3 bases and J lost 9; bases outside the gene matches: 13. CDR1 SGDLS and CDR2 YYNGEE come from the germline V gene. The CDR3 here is CASSAVGTGFDSIQYF. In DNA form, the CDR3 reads TGTGCCAGCAGCGCAGTAGGGACAGGGTTCGATAGCATTCAGTACTTC.

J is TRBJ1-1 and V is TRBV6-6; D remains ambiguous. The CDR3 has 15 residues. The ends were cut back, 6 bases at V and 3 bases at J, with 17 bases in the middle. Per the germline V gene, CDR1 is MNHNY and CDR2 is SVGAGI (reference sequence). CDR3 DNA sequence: TGTGCCAGCAGCCCCACCTTTCTACGGGACACTGAAGCTTTCTTT. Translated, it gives CASSPTFLRDTEAFF.

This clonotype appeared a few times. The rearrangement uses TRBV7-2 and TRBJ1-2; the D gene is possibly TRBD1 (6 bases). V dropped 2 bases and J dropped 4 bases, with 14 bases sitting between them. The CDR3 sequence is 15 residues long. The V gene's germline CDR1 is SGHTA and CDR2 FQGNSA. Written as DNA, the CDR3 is TGTGCCAGCAGCTTAAAGGCGTACAGGGCCTATGGCTACACCTTC. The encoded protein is CASSLKAYRAYGYTF.